A selection of T cell receptor beta chains follows, all from one sample in a study of beta chain features in type 1 diabetes. TCRdb keeps only in-frame clones here, not all; method: immunoSEQ multiplex PCR. The sample has fewer than 150,000 clones, less than 8.5% seen once. The sample taken for sequencing was central memory CD4+ T cells from blood. The receptors stem from a woman aged 25 to 39 in good health. Each CDR3 is given with its conserved first and last residue. Each record gives: J gene, clone size, V gene, D gene, CDR3 protein, CDR3 DNA. A D gene is named only where the DNA matches it firmly. Size tells how often a clone was seen (once, few, many) or the class of an expanded clone, and some rows leave it out.

j_gene: TRBJ2-7
abundance: many
v_gene: TRBV7-9
d_gene: TRBD1
CDR3aa: CASTPTGNEQYF
CDR3nt: TGTGCCAGCACCCCGACAGGGAACGAGCAGTACTTC

j_gene: TRBJ2-1
abundance: few
v_gene: TRBV7-2
d_gene: NA
CDR3aa: CASSLEPQNPEQFF
CDR3nt: TGTGCCAGCAGCTTAGAACCCCAGAATCCTGAGCAGTTCTTC

j_gene: TRBJ2-2
abundance: NA
v_gene: TRBV9
d_gene: NA
CDR3aa: CASSVGGGVIGELFF
CDR3nt: TGTGCCAGCAGCGTAGGCGGGGGCGTAATCGGGGAGCTGTTTTTT

j_gene: TRBJ1-2
abundance: NA
v_gene: TRBV19
d_gene: NA
CDR3aa: CASSMVARNYGYTF
CDR3nt: TGTGCCAGTAGTATGGTAGCTCGGAACTATGGCTACACCTTC

j_gene: TRBJ2-7
abundance: few
v_gene: TRBV29-1
d_gene: TRBD2
CDR3aa: CSVELAGGYTYEQYF
CDR3nt: TGCAGCGTTGAGCTAGCGGGAGGCTATACCTACGAGCAGTACTTC

j_gene: TRBJ1-1
abundance: few
v_gene: TRBV18
d_gene: TRBD1
CDR3aa: CASSPRQGQGGEAFF
CDR3nt: TGTGCCAGCTCACCCCGACAGGGCCAAGGGGGTGAAGCTTTCTTT

j_gene: TRBJ1-1
abundance: many
v_gene: TRBV5-1
d_gene: TRBD1
CDR3aa: CASSSGQGNTEAFF
CDR3nt: TGCGCCAGCAGCTCGGGACAGGGGAACACTGAAGCTTTCTTT

j_gene: TRBJ1-1
abundance: NA
v_gene: TRBV15
d_gene: NA
CDR3aa: CATSGRTITEAFF
CDR3nt: TGTGCCACCAGCGGGCGGACAATCACTGAAGCTTTCTTT

j_gene: TRBJ1-4
abundance: once
v_gene: TRBV5-1
d_gene: NA
CDR3aa: CASSLGGHGGNEKLFF
CDR3nt: TGCGCCAGCAGCTTGGGGGGGCATGGCGGCAATGAAAAACTGTTTTTT

j_gene: TRBJ2-3
abundance: few
v_gene: TRBV6-5
d_gene: NA
CDR3aa: CASSGGTPSTDTQYF
CDR3nt: TGTGCCAGCTCCGGAGGGACGCCTAGCACAGATACGCAGTATTTT

j_gene: TRBJ1-2
abundance: NA
v_gene: TRBV5-6
d_gene: NA
CDR3aa: CASSLGAAAIGYTF
CDR3nt: TGTGCCAGCAGCTTGGGGGCAGCCGCAATCGGCTACACCTTC

j_gene: TRBJ2-5
abundance: NA
v_gene: TRBV12-5
d_gene: NA
CDR3aa: CASGPGDSQETQYF
CDR3nt: TGTGCTAGTGGCCCGGGGGACAGCCAAGAGACCCAGTACTTC

j_gene: TRBJ2-1
abundance: few
v_gene: TRBV4-3
d_gene: NA
CDR3aa: CASSSQLGGNEQFF
CDR3nt: TGCGCCAGCAGCTCCCAATTGGGGGGAAATGAGCAGTTCTTC

j_gene: TRBJ2-2
abundance: NA
v_gene: TRBV19
d_gene: NA
CDR3aa: CASRGQGTGELFF
CDR3nt: TGTGCCAGTAGGGGGCAGGGGACCGGGGAGCTGTTTTTT

j_gene: TRBJ2-2
abundance: NA
v_gene: TRBV2
d_gene: NA
CDR3aa: CASSGAVRVTGELFF
CDR3nt: TGTGCCAGCAGTGGTGCGGTAAGAGTGACCGGGGAGCTGTTTTTT

j_gene: TRBJ1-2
abundance: NA
v_gene: TRBV18
d_gene: NA
CDR3aa: CASSPSDSYYGYTF
CDR3nt: TGTGCCAGCTCACCATCGGACAGCTACTATGGCTACACCTTC

j_gene: TRBJ2-5
abundance: few
v_gene: TRBV7-2
d_gene: NA
CDR3aa: CASSLSSRQQETQYF
CDR3nt: TGTGCCAGCAGCTTAAGTTCGAGACAGCAAGAGACCCAGTACTTC

j_gene: TRBJ2-1
abundance: few
v_gene: TRBV29-1
d_gene: TRBD2
CDR3aa: CSVAGGRAYGEQFF
CDR3nt: TGCAGCGTTGCGGGCGGGAGGGCGTACGGTGAGCAGTTCTTC

j_gene: TRBJ2-1
abundance: many
v_gene: TRBV7-2
d_gene: TRBD1
CDR3aa: CASSLGGQGHNEQFF
CDR3nt: TGTGCCAGCAGCTTAGGGGGACAGGGCCACAATGAGCAGTTCTTC

j_gene: TRBJ2-7
abundance: few
v_gene: TRBV6-6
d_gene: TRBD1
CDR3aa: CASSYLDRGSYEQYF
CDR3nt: TGTGCCAGCAGTTATCTGGACAGGGGTTCTTACGAGCAGTACTTC

j_gene: TRBJ1-2
abundance: few
v_gene: TRBV18
d_gene: NA
CDR3aa: CASSPPSRLMRNGYTF
CDR3nt: TGTGCCAGCTCACCACCGTCACGGTTAATGAGGAATGGCTACACCTTC

j_gene: TRBJ1-1
abundance: NA
v_gene: TRBV6-6
d_gene: NA
CDR3aa: CASSFRTTNTEAFF
CDR3nt: TGTGCCAGCAGTTTCCGGACAACGAACACTGAAGCTTTCTTT

j_gene: TRBJ2-7
abundance: few
v_gene: TRBV6-5
d_gene: TRBD1
CDR3aa: CASSYGQGAVYEQYF
CDR3nt: TGTGCCAGCAGTTACGGACAGGGGGCTGTGTACGAGCAGTACTTC

j_gene: TRBJ2-3
abundance: few
v_gene: TRBV5-6
d_gene: NA
CDR3aa: CASSLLRTDTQYF
CDR3nt: TGTGCCAGCAGCTTGTTACGGACAGATACGCAGTATTTT

j_gene: TRBJ1-1
abundance: few
v_gene: TRBV27
d_gene: NA
CDR3aa: CASSPGRDTEAFF
CDR3nt: TGTGCCAGCAGTCCTGGGAGGGACACTGAAGCTTTCTTT

j_gene: TRBJ1-1
abundance: NA
v_gene: TRBV7-2
d_gene: NA
CDR3aa: CASSNGGNTEAFF
CDR3nt: TGTGCCAGCAGCAATGGAGGGAACACTGAAGCTTTCTTT

j_gene: TRBJ2-3
abundance: NA
v_gene: TRBV11-1
d_gene: TRBD1
CDR3aa: CASSTGGDTDTQYF
CDR3nt: TGTGCCAGCAGCACAGGGGGCGACACAGATACGCAGTATTTT

j_gene: TRBJ1-1
abundance: NA
v_gene: TRBV5-1
d_gene: NA
CDR3aa: CASSLEKTGPEAFF
CDR3nt: TGCGCCAGCAGCTTGGAGAAAACAGGGCCTGAAGCTTTCTTT

j_gene: TRBJ2-5
abundance: few
v_gene: TRBV5-4
d_gene: NA
CDR3aa: CASSPFGRKQETQYF
CDR3nt: TGTGCCAGCAGCCCGTTCGGGAGAAAGCAAGAGACCCAGTACTTC

j_gene: TRBJ2-7
abundance: NA
v_gene: TRBV10-3
d_gene: NA
CDR3aa: CAIRASSPNGHEQYF
CDR3nt: TGTGCCATCAGAGCTAGCTCCCCAAATGGCCACGAGCAGTACTTC

j_gene: TRBJ1-4
abundance: NA
v_gene: TRBV5-1
d_gene: NA
CDR3aa: CASSGALNEKLFF
CDR3nt: TGCGCCAGCAGCGGGGCCCTCAATGAAAAACTGTTTTTT

j_gene: TRBJ2-2
abundance: few
v_gene: TRBV6-6
d_gene: NA
CDR3aa: CASMFPRGANTGELFF
CDR3nt: TGTGCCAGCATGTTCCCCCGGGGAGCGAACACCGGGGAGCTGTTTTTT

j_gene: TRBJ2-5
abundance: NA
v_gene: TRBV6-5
d_gene: NA
CDR3aa: CASRTPGETQYF
CDR3nt: TGTGCCAGCAGGACCCCGGGTGAGACCCAGTACTTC

j_gene: TRBJ1-2
abundance: NA
v_gene: TRBV11-2
d_gene: TRBD1
CDR3aa: CASSFSGGNGYTF
CDR3nt: TGTGCCAGCAGCTTTTCAGGGGGCAATGGCTACACCTTC

j_gene: TRBJ2-6
abundance: few
v_gene: TRBV9
d_gene: TRBD1
CDR3aa: CASSDTGGVSGANVLTF
CDR3nt: TGTGCCAGCAGCGACACAGGGGGCGTCTCTGGGGCCAACGTCCTGACTTTC

j_gene: TRBJ1-1
abundance: few
v_gene: TRBV10-3
d_gene: TRBD1
CDR3aa: CAISPDRVGTEAFF
CDR3nt: TGTGCCATCAGCCCAGACAGGGTCGGCACTGAAGCTTTCTTT

j_gene: TRBJ2-2
abundance: NA
v_gene: TRBV7-2
d_gene: NA
CDR3aa: CASSFWGPNTGELFF
CDR3nt: TGTGCCAGCAGCTTTTGGGGCCCGAACACCGGGGAGCTGTTTTTT

j_gene: TRBJ2-3
abundance: many
v_gene: TRBV4-3
d_gene: NA
CDR3aa: CASSPGGGTDTQYF
CDR3nt: TGCGCCAGCAGCCCCGGAGGGGGCACAGATACGCAGTATTTT

j_gene: TRBJ1-4
abundance: few
v_gene: TRBV19
d_gene: NA
CDR3aa: CASREGLQANEKLFF
CDR3nt: TGTGCCAGTAGGGAAGGACTTCAGGCTAATGAAAAACTGTTTTTT

j_gene: TRBJ2-5
abundance: NA
v_gene: TRBV18
d_gene: NA
CDR3aa: CASSSQGPQGTQYF
CDR3nt: TGTGCCAGCTCGTCACAGGGCCCCCAAGGGACCCAGTACTTC

j_gene: TRBJ2-2
abundance: few
v_gene: TRBV5-1
d_gene: TRBD2
CDR3aa: CASSFLAGSNTGELFF
CDR3nt: TGCGCCAGCAGCTTCCTAGCGGGATCCAACACCGGGGAGCTGTTTTTT

j_gene: TRBJ2-2
abundance: NA
v_gene: TRBV28
d_gene: TRBD1
CDR3aa: CATTPRDRGTGELFF
CDR3nt: TGTGCCACTACTCCCCGGGACAGGGGCACCGGGGAGCTGTTTTTT

j_gene: TRBJ2-5
abundance: NA
v_gene: TRBV9
d_gene: TRBD2
CDR3aa: CASSVGLAGASETQYF
CDR3nt: TGTGCCAGCAGCGTAGGTCTAGCGGGAGCGTCAGAGACCCAGTACTTC

j_gene: TRBJ1-1
abundance: few
v_gene: TRBV5-1
d_gene: NA
CDR3aa: CASSLQGQNTEAFF
CDR3nt: TGCGCCAGCAGCCTACAGGGCCAGAACACTGAAGCTTTCTTT